This paragraph covers one TCR beta chain sequence. This record belongs to a study of blood T cell repertoires in COVID-19. About the study: COVID-19 samples from acute and convalescent phases originated in the United States, Italy and Spain. PBMCs, B-cell-depleted T cells, or T cells provided the cDNA or gDNA that made up the material.

Methods used by the authors: Amplification from reference gene primers served as the basis for estimated nucleated cell counts. TCRdb's table, derived via immunoSEQ multiplex PCR, lists solely in-frame clones and lacks some. V, J and clone size are taken as reported in that table, and D and trimming were inferred from the DNA itself. The profile shows around 20,000 clones, roughly 91% of them singletons. Germline V gene sequence: CDR1 LNHDA, CDR2 SQIVND (reference sequence). Trimming left V 11 bases short and J 1 base short, with 24 bases between. The CDR3 covers 17 residues. Sequencing used peripheral blood. This TCR was recovered from a human donor in a cohort sampled during active COVID-19. V and J are TRBV19 and TRBJ2-1, with a possible D match to TRBD2 (7 bases). The CDR3 reads CARTEGGRAGSYNEQFF. CDR3 coding DNA: TGTGCCCGGACCGAAGGGGGGAGGGCAGGGTCCTACAATGAGCAGTTCTTC.